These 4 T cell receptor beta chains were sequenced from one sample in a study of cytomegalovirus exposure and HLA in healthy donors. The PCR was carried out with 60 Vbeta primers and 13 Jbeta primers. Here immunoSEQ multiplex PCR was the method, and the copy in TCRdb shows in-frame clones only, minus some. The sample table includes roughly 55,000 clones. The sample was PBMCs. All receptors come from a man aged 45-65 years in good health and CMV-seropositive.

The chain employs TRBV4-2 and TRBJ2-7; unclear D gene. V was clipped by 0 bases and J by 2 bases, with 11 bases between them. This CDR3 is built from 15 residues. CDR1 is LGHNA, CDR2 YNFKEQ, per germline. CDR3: CASSQDLSRTYEQYF. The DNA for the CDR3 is TGTGCCAGCAGCCAAGATCTATCGCGAACCTACGAGCAGTACTTC.

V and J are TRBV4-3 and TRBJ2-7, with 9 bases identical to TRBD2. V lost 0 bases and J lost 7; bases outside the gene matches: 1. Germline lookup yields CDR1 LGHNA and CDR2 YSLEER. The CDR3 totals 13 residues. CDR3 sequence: CASSQERGGEQYF. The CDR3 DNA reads TGCGCCAGCAGCCAAGAGCGGGGGGGAGAGCAGTACTTC.

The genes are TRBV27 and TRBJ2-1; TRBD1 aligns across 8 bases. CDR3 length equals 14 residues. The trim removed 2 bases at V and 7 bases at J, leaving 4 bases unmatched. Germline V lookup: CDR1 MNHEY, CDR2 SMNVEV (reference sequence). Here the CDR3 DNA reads TGTGCCAGCAGTTTAGTAGGGACAGGTAATGAGCAGTTCTTC. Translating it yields CASSLVGTGNEQFF.

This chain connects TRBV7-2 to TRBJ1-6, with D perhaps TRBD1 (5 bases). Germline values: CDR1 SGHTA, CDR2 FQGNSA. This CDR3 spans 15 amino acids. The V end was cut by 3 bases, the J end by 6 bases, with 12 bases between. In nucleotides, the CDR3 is TGTGCCAGCAGCTTTAGTTGGCAGGGTAATTCACCCCTCCACTTT. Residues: CASSFSWQGNSPLHF.